This T cell receptor (beta chain) was identified during a study of STAT5B mutations in CD4+ large granular lymphocyte leukemia. This table comes from immunoSEQ multiplex PCR, and its TCRdb copy is limited to in-frame clones, with some not included. The sample has roughly 36,000 clones, 88% seen once. V lost 4 bases, J lost 7 bases, and 8 bases lay in between. This CDR3 is built from 11 residues. Germline values: CDR1 ENHRY, CDR2 SYGVKD. Buffy coats from healthy blood donors served as controls. Notes on the study in general: Top patient clones used TRBV06 genes more often: 8/27 versus 2/35 in controls.

Concerning this clone itself: Its antigen is still unknown.

The TCR originated in a human donor in good health. The chain couples TRBV10-3 to TRBJ2-7; a possible D gene is TRBD1 (5 bases). Input material: CD4+ T cells from blood buffy coats. CDR3 sequence (DNA): TGTGCCATCAGTGCGACAGAGGAGCAGTACTTC. As protein: CAISATEEQYF.